This TCR beta chain came from a study of cytomegalovirus exposure and HLA in healthy donors. General study results and limits: Earlier analysis yielded a pattern in which most TCR beta V segments were productive about 90% or about 30% of the time. Later analysis indicated greater clonal expansion among HLA-associated TCR beta chains than among equally common other chains.

Germline lookup yields CDR1 LNHDA and CDR2 SQIVND (reference sequence). V was shortened by 4 bases and J by 3 bases, with 9 bases between the two germline ends. The CDR3 spans 13 residues. Amplification used 60 Vbeta primers and 13 Jbeta primers. Profiled with immunoSEQ multiplex PCR; TCRdb holds only in-frame clones, not every one. The sample has around 90,000 clones, 62% seen once. As concerns this clone: The antigen is unknown.

Material for sequencing was PBMCs. The sequence was obtained from a woman under 40 in good health and CMV-seropositive. This chain connects TRBV19 to TRBJ1-1; maybe TRBD1 (5 bases). CDR3 loop: CASSTSGDTEAFF. CDR3 nucleotides: TGTGCCAGTAGTACCTCGGGGGACACTGAAGCTTTCTTT. The variable domain in full, with the rest retrieved from reference TRBV19 and TRBJ1-1, is DGGITQSPKYLFRKEGQNVTLSCEQNLNHDAMYWYRQDPGQGLRLIYYSQIVNDFQKGDIAEGYSVSREKKESFPLTVTSAQKNPTAFYLCASSTSGDTEAFFGQGTRLTVV.